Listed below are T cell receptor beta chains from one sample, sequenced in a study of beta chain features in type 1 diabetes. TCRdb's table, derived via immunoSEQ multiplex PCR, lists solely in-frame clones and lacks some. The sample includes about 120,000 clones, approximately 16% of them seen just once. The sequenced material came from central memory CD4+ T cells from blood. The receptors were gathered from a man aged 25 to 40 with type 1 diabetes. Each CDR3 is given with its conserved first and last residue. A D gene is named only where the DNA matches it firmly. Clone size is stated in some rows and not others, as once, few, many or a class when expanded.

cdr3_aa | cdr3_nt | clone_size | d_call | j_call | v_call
CALVRWHYEQYF | TGCGCCCTGGTCCGATGGCACTACGAGCAGTACTTC | few | . | TRBJ2-7 | TRBV23-1
CASRTGPYEQYF | TGTGCCAGCAGGACAGGGCCCTACGAGCAGTACTTC | few | TRBD1 | TRBJ2-7 | TRBV28
CASSLGWAEKLFF | TGTGCCAGCAGCTTAGGGTGGGCAGAAAAACTGTTTTTT | . | . | TRBJ1-4 | TRBV7-2
CASSLGQGAHDEQYF | TGTGCCAGCAGCTTGGGGCAGGGGGCACATGACGAGCAGTACTTC | few | TRBD1 | TRBJ2-7 | TRBV9
CASSFTSGGDTQYF | TGTGCCAGCAGCTTTACTAGCGGGGGAGATACGCAGTATTTT | . | TRBD2 | TRBJ2-3 | TRBV7-9
CASSLGELKTQYF | TGTGCCAGCAGCTTGGGGGAGTTAAAGACCCAGTACTTC | many | . | TRBJ2-5 | TRBV5-6
CATDSGGASTDTQYF | TGTGCCACCGATAGCGGGGGGGCTAGCACAGATACGCAGTATTTT | few | TRBD2 | TRBJ2-3 | TRBV28
CASRQGNTGELFF | TGTGCCAGCAGGCAGGGGAACACCGGGGAGCTGTTTTTT | large | . | TRBJ2-2 | TRBV2
CASSLKPGHQVDEQFF | TGTGCCAGCAGCTTAAAACCGGGACACCAAGTCGATGAGCAGTTCTTC | few | . | TRBJ2-1 | TRBV11-2
CASSLSPRTQYEQYF | TGTGCCAGCAGTTTATCGCCTCGGACTCAGTACGAGCAGTACTTC | few | . | TRBJ2-7 | TRBV27
CASSLNDIRATNEKLFF | TGTGCCAGCAGCTTAAATGATATCCGGGCAACTAATGAAAAACTGTTTTTT | few | . | TRBJ1-4 | TRBV7-2
CASSLALAYEQYF | TGTGCCAGCAGCTTAGCGTTGGCCTACGAGCAGTACTTC | . | . | TRBJ2-7 | TRBV7-9
CASSLAGTGGYEQYF | TGTGCCAGCAGCTTAGCTGGGACAGGGGGCTACGAGCAGTACTTC | few | TRBD1 | TRBJ2-7 | TRBV7-2
CASSKPSRGLPYSNQPQHF | TGCGCCAGCAGCAAACCAAGCAGGGGGTTACCTTATAGCAATCAGCCCCAGCATTTT | once | TRBD1 | TRBJ1-5 | TRBV4-1
CASSVTGEATSPLHF | TGTGCCAGCAGCGTAACGGGGGAGGCTACTTCACCCCTCCACTTT | . | . | TRBJ1-6 | TRBV9
CASSLSDRVNYGYTF | TGTGCCAGCAGCTTATCGGACAGGGTGAACTATGGCTACACCTTC | . | TRBD1 | TRBJ1-2 | TRBV7-2
CASRARLAYEQYF | TGTGCCAGCAGAGCCCGACTAGCGTATGAGCAGTACTTC | . | TRBD2 | TRBJ2-7 | TRBV2
CAVREGGSYSGLFF | TGTGCCGTTCGAGAGGGGGGATCTTATAGTGGGCTGTTTTTT | many | . | TRBJ1-4 | TRBV6-6
CASIPYPGTGVYEQYF | TGTGCCAGCATCCCTTATCCCGGGACAGGGGTCTACGAGCAGTACTTC | few | TRBD1 | TRBJ2-7 | TRBV5-7
CASSVGIDQETQYF | TGTGCCAGCAGCGTAGGGATAGACCAAGAGACCCAGTACTTC | . | . | TRBJ2-5 | TRBV9
CAISQSLGQGPETQYF | TGTGCCATCAGTCAATCCCTCGGACAGGGCCCAGAGACCCAGTACTTC | few | TRBD1 | TRBJ2-5 | TRBV10-3
CASSLGGVDYEQYF | TGTGCCAGCAGCTTAGGGGGTGTTGACTACGAGCAGTACTTC | . | . | TRBJ2-7 | TRBV7-2
CASSWTDTQYF | TGTGCCAGTAGCTGGACAGATACGCAGTATTTT | . | . | TRBJ2-3 | TRBV19
CASSSGTGGNYGYTF | TGTGCCAGCAGCTCTGGGACAGGGGGAAACTATGGCTACACCTTC | . | TRBD1 | TRBJ1-2 | TRBV6-5
CASSRLGGGTSYEQYF | TGTGCCAGTAGCCGCCTCGGCGGGGGCACTTCCTACGAGCAGTACTTC | . | . | TRBJ2-7 | TRBV19
CASSDNQGGYEQYF | TGCGCCAGCAGTGATAACCAGGGAGGGTACGAGCAGTACTTC | few | TRBD2 | TRBJ2-7 | TRBV10-2
CASSFPPGLAGTETQYF | TGTGCCAGCAGCTTTCCTCCGGGACTAGCGGGGACAGAGACCCAGTACTTC | few | TRBD2 | TRBJ2-5 | TRBV7-2
CASSEFYGGGYTF | TGTGCCAGCAGTGAATTTTATGGAGGAGGCTACACCTTC | once | . | TRBJ1-2 | TRBV2
CAWSVLQGGDSPLHF | TGTGCCTGGAGTGTACTTCAAGGTGGTGATTCACCCCTCCACTTT | once | . | TRBJ1-6 | TRBV30
CASSLGSGGHYYEQYF | TGTGCCAGCAGTTTGGGTAGCGGGGGCCATTACTACGAGCAGTACTTC | . | TRBD2 | TRBJ2-7 | TRBV28
CASSIPRASGELFF | TGTGCCAGTAGTATCCCCAGGGCATCCGGGGAGCTGTTTTTT | . | . | TRBJ2-2 | TRBV19